These 9 T cell receptor beta chains share one sample of origin, sequenced in a study of T-cell reconstitution after alpha-beta-depleted transplantation in children. This sample's TCRbeta library carried unique molecular identifier barcodes. Each CDR3 protein is one row after TCRdb ran MiXCR on the PCR reads. The table includes fewer than 250,000 distinct CDR3 sequences, over 15% detected once. The source material was PBMCs, mostly from graft donor cells, sampled 360 days after TCRalphabeta/CD19-depleted stem cell transplant. The source is a male patient between 2 and 10 years old who had a stem cell transplant for acute lymphoblastic leukemia, so the T cells may come from the graft donor.

V and J are TRBV30 and TRBJ2-3; tentatively, D is TRBD1 or TRBD2 (7 bases each). V was pared by 3 bases and J by 2 bases, with 12 bases between. The CDR3 extends over 14 amino acids. Germline V lookup: CDR1 GTSNPN, CDR2 SVGIG (reference sequence). The CDR3 region has the DNA TGTGCCTGGAGCCCAGGGGGGGACACAGATACGCAGTATTTT. It translates to CAWSPGGDTDTQYF.

This clonotype was found a few times. The rearrangement joins TRBV7-9 to TRBJ2-5; possible D gene TRBD1, 6 bases. This CDR3 has 15 amino acids. V lost 3 bases, J lost 3 bases, and 14 bases lay in between. The germline V gene encodes CDR1 SEHNR and CDR2 FQNEAQ (reference sequence). The CDR3 protein is CASSFRGRTEETQYF. The CDR3 DNA sequence: TGTGCCAGCAGCTTCAGAGGTAGGACAGAAGAGACCCAGTACTTC.

The chain combines TRBV12-3 or TRBV12-4 with TRBJ2-1, with D perhaps matching TRBD2 (7 bases). The CDR3 is 18 amino acids. V was shortened by 5 bases and J by 9 bases, with 29 bases between the two germline ends. CDR3 loop: CASSLGQLSGKGVGEQFF. The CDR3 DNA sequence: TGTGCCAGCAGTCTCGGACAGTTAAGCGGGAAGGGCGTAGGTGAGCAGTTCTTC.

As DNA, the CDR3 is TGTGCCAGCAGTCGGGACCGAAAAGTTGGTGGCTACACCTTC. The encoded protein is CASSRDRKVGGYTF. The gene calls are TRBV12-3 or TRBV12-4 and TRBJ1-2; D perhaps matches TRBD1 (5 bases). The V end was cut by 5 bases, the J end by 7 bases, with 17 bases between. The CDR3 is made up of 14 amino acids.

The gene calls are TRBV20-1 and TRBJ2-3; no clear D. CDR3 length: 14 residues. The germline V gene encodes CDR1 DFQATT and CDR2 SNEGSKA (reference sequence). V was trimmed by 5 bases and J by 1 base, leaving 13 bases between them. CDR3 DNA: TGCAGTGCTCCAGACTGGATCCGCACAGATACGCAGTATTTT. It translates to CSAPDWIRTDTQYF.

V and J are TRBV12-3 or TRBV12-4 and TRBJ2-1; either TRBD1 or TRBD2 may supply D (7 bases each). This CDR3 comprises 15 residues. V was shortened by 7 bases and J by 4 bases, with 17 bases between the two germline ends. CDR3 amino acids: CASTVTGEGYNEQFF. The CDR3 coding sequence is TGTGCCAGCACCGTTACAGGGGAGGGGTACAATGAGCAGTTCTTC.

The chain links TRBV29-1 to TRBJ2-3; 12 nucleotides match TRBD2. There are 14 residues in the CDR3. V dropped 6 bases and J dropped 6; count of bases not matched to a gene: 7. CDR1 is SQVTM, CDR2 ANQGSEA, per germline. CDR3 coding DNA: TGCAGCGTGAGCCGGACTAGCGGGGATGATACGCAGTATTTT. Protein sequence: CSVSRTSGDDTQYF.

There are a few counts of this clonotype. V usage is TRBV7-2 and J usage is TRBJ2-3; the match to TRBD2 covers 9 bases. Germline V gene sequence: CDR1 SGHTA, CDR2 FQGNSA. The CDR3 is made up of 15 amino acids. V was pared by 1 base and J by 2 bases, with 1 base of the junction left unmatched. As DNA, the CDR3 is TGTGCCAGCAGCTTAGTAGCGGGGGACACAGATACGCAGTATTTT. It encodes CASSLVAGDTDTQYF.

The chain uses TRBV20-1 and TRBJ2-3, with 8 nucleotides matching TRBD2. The V gene's germline CDR1 is DFQATT and CDR2 SNEGSKA (reference sequence). The CDR3 runs 15 residues. J was trimmed by 1 base and V by 1 base; bases with no gene match: 4. In DNA, the CDR3 is TGCAGTGCTAGAGTAGCGGGGAGCCGCACAGATACGCAGTATTTT. Its protein is CSARVAGSRTDTQYF.